This T cell receptor beta chain was sequenced during a study of CD8+ T cells in alopecia areata. At the level of the study: Those receiving the skin were approximately 6-11-week-old female C3H/HeJ mice, whose grafts came from approximately 6-13-month-old C3H/HeJ donors with spontaneous alopecia.

Turning to this clone: Gene and germline names: mouse. The CDR3 extends 4 residues past the end of the read, so its final part is completed from the germline J gene.

CDR1 and CDR2 from the germline V gene are NSHNY and SYGAGN. The J segment lost 0 bases and the V segment lost 5 bases, leaving 8 bases of the junction unmatched. The CDR3 covers 15 residues. As the sequencing template, cDNA was produced by extracting RNA and reverse transcribing it. Here immunoSEQ multiplex PCR was the method, and the copy in TCRdb shows in-frame clones only, minus some. The sample includes about 300,000 clones, none of them occurring once. Sorting of pooled cutaneous lymph node cells was based on CD4, CD8alpha, NKG2D, NKG2ACE and other markers. The chain links TRBV13-1 to TRBJ2-7, with 7 bases that match TRBD1. This clonotype was sampled from a C3H/HeJ mouse with alopecia areata. The MHC haplotype of the strain is H2-k. The sample was CD4+ T cells sorted from a lymph node. The chain's CDR3 is CASSPHRDSSYEQYF. The CDR3 DNA, read in part, is TGTGCCAGCAGCCCCCACCGGGACAGCTCCTAT.